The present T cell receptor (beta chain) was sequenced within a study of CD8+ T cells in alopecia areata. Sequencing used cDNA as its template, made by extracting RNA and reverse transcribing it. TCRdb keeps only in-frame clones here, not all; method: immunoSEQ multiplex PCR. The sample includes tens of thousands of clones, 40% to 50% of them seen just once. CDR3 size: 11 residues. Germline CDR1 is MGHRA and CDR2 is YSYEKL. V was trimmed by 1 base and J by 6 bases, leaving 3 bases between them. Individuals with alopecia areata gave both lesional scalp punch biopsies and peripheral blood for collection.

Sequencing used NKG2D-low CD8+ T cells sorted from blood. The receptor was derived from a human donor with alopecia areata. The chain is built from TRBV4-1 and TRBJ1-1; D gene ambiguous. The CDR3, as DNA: TGCGCCAGCAGCCAAGGTCCTGAAGCTTTCTTT. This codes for CASSQGPEAFF.